One and the same sample provided the 23 T cell receptor beta chains below, sequenced in a study of T-cell reconstitution after alpha-beta-depleted transplantation in children. Construction of the TCRbeta library involved unique molecular identifiers. TCRdb fed the PCR reads into MiXCR, producing one record per CDR3 protein. Seen here are some 590,000 distinct CDR3 sequences, over 9.5% observed once, and the top ten hold 4%. The source was PBMCs from the stem cell graft donor, collected from the stem cell graft. Every receptor here comes from a human donor who donated a stem cell graft to a child with acute myeloid leukemia.

This clonotype appeared a few times. V is TRBV12-3 or TRBV12-4 and J is TRBJ1-1, with D maybe TRBD1 (5 bases). Trimming removed 4 bases from V and 10 bases from J, with 16 bases in between. This CDR3 has 13 residues. The CDR3 loop is CASSYGRPGGAFF. CDR3 bases: TGTGCCAGCAGTTATGGTCGCCCGGGGGGAGCTTTCTTT.

The rearrangement links TRBV20-1 to TRBJ2-3; D uncertain. Trimming cost V 5 bases and J 6 bases, with 18 bases left between them. Germline CDR1 DFQATT, CDR2 SNEGSKA (reference sequence). The CDR3 totals 14 residues. Written as DNA, the CDR3 is TGCAGTGCTCACCGGGTTACAAATCCGGATACGCAGTATTTT. As protein: CSAHRVTNPDTQYF.

There are a few counts of this clonotype. This chain uses TRBV7-3 with TRBJ2-1; 7 positions match TRBD1. V gave up 4 bases and J gave up 1 base; unmatched junction bases: 4. The CDR3 is made up of 15 amino acids. CDR1 and CDR2 (germline): SGHTA, FQGTGA. This CDR3 reads CASSYRQGSYNEQFF. CDR3 nucleotides: TGTGCCAGCAGCTATCGACAGGGTTCCTACAATGAGCAGTTCTTC.

The V gene is TRBV7-2, the J gene TRBJ2-5; D might be TRBD2 (6 bases). V gave up 0 bases and J gave up 5 bases, with 13 bases separating them. Germline CDR1 SGHTA, CDR2 FQGNSA. This CDR3 contains 15 residues. The CDR3 spells CASSLAGRDSETQYF. CDR3 in DNA: TGTGCCAGCAGCTTAGCGGGCAGGGACTCGGAGACCCAGTACTTC.

The chain joins TRBV29-1 to TRBJ2-5, with D perhaps TRBD1 (6 bases). CDR3 length: 13 residues. The V end lost 4 bases, the J end lost 4 bases, and 13 bases lay between the germline ends. Per the germline V gene, CDR1 is SQVTM and CDR2 is ANQGSEA. The CDR3 coding sequence is TGCAGCGTTGGAGGGCAGGGGTTAGAGACCCAGTACTTC. It encodes CSVGGQGLETQYF.

This clonotype was seen more than once but under ten times. The chain couples TRBV30 to TRBJ2-6, with 10 bases lining up with TRBD1. Trimming cost V 8 bases and J 2 bases; bases outside gene matches: 6. The CDR3 consists of 15 residues. Looked up from germline, CDR1 is GTSNPN and CDR2 is SVGIG (reference sequence). The CDR3 nucleotides read TGTGCCCGCGACAGGGGGCTACCTGGGGCCAACGTCCTGACTTTC. It is translated as CARDRGLPGANVLTF. The complete variable domain, with remaining parts taken from reference TRBV30 and TRBJ2-6, reads SQTIHQWPATLVQPVGSPLSLECTVEGTSNPNLYWYRQAAGRGLQLLFYSVGIGQISSEVPQNLSASRPQDRQFILSSKKLLLSDSGFYLCARDRGLPGANVLTFGAGSRLTVL.

The CDR3 nucleotides are TGTGCCACCAGTGATTTTAGGGCTAGCGGGGGAGATGAGCAGTTCTTC. This gives the protein CATSDFRASGGDEQFF. This chain uses TRBV24-1 with TRBJ2-1, with 10 bases fitting TRBD2. Germline V gives CDR1 KGHDR, CDR2 SFDVKD. The CDR3 extends over 16 amino acids. V shed 1 base, J shed 8 bases, and the junction held 7 bases outside the gene matches.

In the case of this clonotype: No conserved phenylalanine or tryptophan is present at the end of the CDR3, so a read error is the likely explanation. The chain joins TRBV24-1 to TRBJ2-1, with D perhaps matching TRBD2 (5 bases). Germline values: CDR1 KGHDR, CDR2 SFDVKD. This CDR3 has 13 amino acids. With 2 bases removed from V and 8 bases from J, the gap between germline ends came to 9 bases. This chain's CDR3 is CATSDSRVYEQFY. CDR3 sequence (DNA): TGTGCCACCAGTGATTCGAGGGTCTATGAGCAGTTCTAC.

CDR3: CAWSLQGTYGNQPQHF. CDR3 coding DNA: TGTGCCTGGAGTCTTCAGGGGACATATGGCAATCAGCCCCAGCATTTT. V and J are TRBV30 and TRBJ1-5; the D gene is possibly TRBD1 (6 bases). Germline values: CDR1 GTSNPN, CDR2 SVGIG (reference sequence). The CDR3 contains 16 residues. Trimming left V 2 bases short and J 2 bases short, with 16 bases between. Filled out from reference TRBV30 and TRBJ1-5, the complete variable domain reads SQTIHQWPATLVQPVGSPLSLECTVEGTSNPNLYWYRQAAGRGLQLLFYSVGIGQISSEVPQNLSASRPQDRQFILSSKKLLLSDSGFYLCAWSLQGTYGNQPQHFGDGTRLSIL.

V and J are TRBV12-3 or TRBV12-4 and TRBJ2-7, with D possibly matching TRBD2 (6 bases). V shed 7 bases and J shed 0 bases, with 16 bases lying between them. CDR3 length equals 15 residues. The chain's CDR3 is CASTHGSLLSYEQYF. CDR3 sequence (DNA): TGTGCCAGCACCCACGGGAGTCTTCTCTCCTACGAGCAGTACTTC.

This clonotype was picked up many times. V gene TRBV5-1 combines with J gene TRBJ2-3, with D perhaps given as TRBD1 or TRBD2 (5 bases each). This CDR3 contains 14 residues. With 1 base removed from V and 4 bases from J, the gap between germline ends came to 10 bases. Germline CDR1 is SGHRS and CDR2 is YFSETQ. CDR3 coding DNA: TGCGCCAGCAGCTTGACGGGGACGGCAGATACGCAGTATTTT. Amino acid sequence: CASSLTGTADTQYF. Supplemented by reference TRBV5-1 and TRBJ2-3, the full variable domain reads KAGVTQTPRYLIKTRGQQVTLSCSPISGHRSVSWYQQTPGQGLQFLFEYFSETQRNKGNFPGRFSGRQFSNSRSEMNVSTLELGDSALYLCASSLTGTADTQYFGPGTRLTVL.

The chain links TRBV20-1 to TRBJ2-1; TRBD2 agrees at 15 bases. Germline trimming cut 3 bases from V and 6 bases from J; bases unmatched to any gene: 12. CDR1 and CDR2 (germline): DFQATT, SNEGSKA (reference sequence). The CDR3 is 18 residues long. The CDR3, as DNA: TGCAGTGCTAGTAGACCGGGACTAGCGGGAGGAGGCAGCAATGAGCAGTTCTTC. It is translated as CSASRPGLAGGGSNEQFF.

This clonotype was seen a few times. The rearrangement joins TRBV20-1 to TRBJ2-7, with 15 bases matching TRBD2. The CDR3 is 16 amino acids. Trimming at V came to 6 bases and at J to 6 bases, leaving 12 bases not matched to a gene. CDR1 and CDR2 from the germline V gene are DFQATT and SNEGSKA (reference sequence). In DNA, the CDR3 is TGCAGTGCGGGCGGACTAGCGGGAGGGATCATCGGCGAGCAGTACTTC. It translates to CSAGGLAGGIIGEQYF.

This clonotype was observed a few times. The V gene is TRBV5-1, the J gene TRBJ1-5; 11 nucleotides line up with TRBD1. Germline V gene lookup returns CDR1 SGHRS and CDR2 YFSETQ. Trimming at V came to 0 bases and at J to 7 bases, leaving 3 bases not matched to a gene. The CDR3 has 15 amino acids. The CDR3 DNA follows: TGCGCCAGCAGCTTGGAGGGACAGGGGGGCCAGCCCCAGCATTTT. Protein product: CASSLEGQGGQPQHF.

The sample holds a few counts of this clonotype. J is TRBJ2-3 and V is TRBV10-3; D gene unclear. The CDR3 sequence is 11 residues long. The ends were cut back, 5 bases at V and 4 bases at J, with 4 bases in the middle. The V gene's germline CDR1 is ENHRY and CDR2 SYGVKD. Here the CDR3 DNA reads TGTGCCATCAGTCGTGCAGATACGCAGTATTTT. Translated, it gives CAISRADTQYF.

This clonotype showed up many times. V is TRBV20-1 and J is TRBJ2-1, with D perhaps given as TRBD1 or TRBD2 (6 bases each). CDR1 is DFQATT, CDR2 SNEGSKA, per germline (reference sequence). The CDR3 has 17 residues. V was trimmed by 0 bases and J by 2 bases, leaving 17 bases between them. CDR3 in amino acids: CSARDLRGDQAYNEQFF. The DNA for the CDR3 is TGCAGTGCTAGAGACCTGAGGGGGGATCAGGCCTACAATGAGCAGTTCTTC.

There are many counts of this clonotype. The genes are TRBV6-4 and TRBJ2-2; 11 bases match TRBD2. V lost 5 bases and J lost 5; bases outside the gene matches: 4. The CDR3 is 15 residues long. From germline, CDR1 is MRHNA and CDR2 SNTAGT. The CDR3 DNA sequence: TGTGCCAGCAGTCCGACTAGCGGGACTACCGGGGAGCTGTTTTTT. It translates to CASSPTSGTTGELFF.

This clonotype was recorded a few times. This sequence joins TRBV10-3 and TRBJ2-5; D is possibly TRBD2 (5 bases). From germline, CDR1 is ENHRY and CDR2 SYGVKD. The V and J ends lost 4 bases and 2 bases respectively, with 14 bases between them. This CDR3 spans 15 amino acids. CDR3 nucleotide sequence: TGTGCCATCAGTGTCGGCGGGTCCGGGCAAGAGACCCAGTACTTC. This gives the protein CAISVGGSGQETQYF.

This clonotype occurred many times. V is TRBV15 and J is TRBJ2-3, with a possible D match to TRBD2 (6 bases). Between the trimmed V and J ends, which lost 5 bases and 1 base, there was a span of 13 bases. Germline CDR1 and CDR2: LNHNV and YYDKDF (reference sequence). This CDR3 has 15 residues. The CDR3 spells CATSPAGPGTDTQYF. The CDR3 nucleotides are TGTGCCACCAGCCCCGCGGGGCCGGGCACAGATACGCAGTATTTT.

This clonotype was observed a few times. The chain recombines TRBV5-5 with TRBJ2-7; D perhaps matches TRBD2 (7 bases). CDR1 SGHKS and CDR2 YYEKEE come from the germline V gene (reference sequence). CDR3 length equals 15 residues. Trimming shortened V by 6 bases and J by 4 bases, and 20 bases separated the two germline ends. The CDR3 spells CASTPAAGAGYEQYF. In nucleotides, the CDR3 is TGTGCCAGCACCCCAGCGGCGGGGGCAGGGTACGAGCAGTACTTC.

This clonotype was counted many times. The V gene is TRBV9, the J gene TRBJ2-1; the D is unclear. The CDR3 extends over 20 amino acids. V was clipped by 8 bases and J by 6 bases, with 36 bases between them. Germline V CDR1 and CDR2: SGDLS, YYNGEE. The CDR3 region has the DNA TGTGCCAGGGCCCCTTCTCAGACCGCGCAAAGGCGGTCGTGTTGCAATGAGCAGTTCTTC. Translated: CARAPSQTAQRRSCCNEQFF. Together with reference TRBV9 and TRBJ2-1, the CDR3 gives the full variable domain: DSGVTQTPKHLITATGQRVTLRCSPRSGDLSVYWYQQSLDQGLQFLIQYYNGEERAKGNILERFSAQQFPDLHSELNLSSLELGDSALYFCARAPSQTAQRRSCCNEQFFGPGTRLTVL.

This clonotype showed up many times. The V call is TRBV27, the J call TRBJ2-1; 16 bases are shared with TRBD2. Germline V gene sequence: CDR1 MNHEY, CDR2 SMNVEV (reference sequence). The V segment lost 3 bases and the J segment 8 bases; nucleotides outside the gene matches: 7. The CDR3 extends over 17 amino acids. The CDR3, as DNA: TGTGCCAGCAGTTTCGTGGGACTAGCGGGAGGGAAGGATGAGCAGTTCTTC. Protein product: CASSFVGLAGGKDEQFF.

This clonotype has a handful of counts. V usage is TRBV25-1 and J usage is TRBJ2-3, with TRBD1 identical over 10 bases. This CDR3 spans 17 amino acids. V lost 3 bases to trimming and J lost 7 bases; unmatched junction nucleotides: 13. In germline, CDR1 is MGHDK, CDR2 SYGVNS. The CDR3 DNA is TGTGCCAGCAGTGATCCCCTACCGGGACAGGGGCCCCATACGCAGTATTTT. Translated: CASSDPLPGQGPHTQYF.